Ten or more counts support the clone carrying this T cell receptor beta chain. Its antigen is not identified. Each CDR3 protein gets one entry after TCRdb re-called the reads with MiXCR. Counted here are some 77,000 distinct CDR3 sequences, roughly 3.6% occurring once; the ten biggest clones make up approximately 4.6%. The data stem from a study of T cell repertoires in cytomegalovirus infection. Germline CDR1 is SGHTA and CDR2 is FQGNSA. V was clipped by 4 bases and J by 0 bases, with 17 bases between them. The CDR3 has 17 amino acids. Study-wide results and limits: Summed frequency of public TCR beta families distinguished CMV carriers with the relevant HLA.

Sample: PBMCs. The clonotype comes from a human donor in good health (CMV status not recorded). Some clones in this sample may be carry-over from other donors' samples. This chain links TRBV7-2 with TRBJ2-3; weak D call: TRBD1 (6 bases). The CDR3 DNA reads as TGTGCCAGCAGCTCAGGGGCGCGAGGGATGAGCACAGATACGCAGTATTTT. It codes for CASSSGARGMSTDTQYF.